This T cell receptor beta chain originates from a study of blood T cell repertoires in COVID-19. Trimming took 7 bases from V and 5 from J; bases not matched to a gene: 5. The germline V gene has CDR1 SGHTA and CDR2 FQGNSA. This CDR3 has 14 residues. This clone was detected only once. Assay: immunoSEQ multiplex PCR; the TCRdb copy retains only in-frame clones and omits some. The sample holds roughly 120,000 clones, around 84% seen once. The chain has TRBV7-2 and TRBJ1-6; TRBD1 matches 7 bases. The clonotype comes from a woman older than 75 with active or convalescent COVID-19. Material: peripheral blood. The CDR3 loop is CASKSGQHNSPLHF. In nucleotides, the CDR3 is TGTGCCAGCAAGTCGGGACAGCATAATTCACCCCTCCACTTT. The full variable domain, in which reference TRBV7-2 and TRBJ1-6 provide the parts outside the CDR3, is GAGVSQSPSNKVTEKGKDVELRCDPISGHTALYWYRQSLGQGLEFLIYFQGNSAPDKSGLPSDRFSAERTGGSVSTLTIQRTQQEDSAVYLCASKSGQHNSPLHFGNGTRLTVT.